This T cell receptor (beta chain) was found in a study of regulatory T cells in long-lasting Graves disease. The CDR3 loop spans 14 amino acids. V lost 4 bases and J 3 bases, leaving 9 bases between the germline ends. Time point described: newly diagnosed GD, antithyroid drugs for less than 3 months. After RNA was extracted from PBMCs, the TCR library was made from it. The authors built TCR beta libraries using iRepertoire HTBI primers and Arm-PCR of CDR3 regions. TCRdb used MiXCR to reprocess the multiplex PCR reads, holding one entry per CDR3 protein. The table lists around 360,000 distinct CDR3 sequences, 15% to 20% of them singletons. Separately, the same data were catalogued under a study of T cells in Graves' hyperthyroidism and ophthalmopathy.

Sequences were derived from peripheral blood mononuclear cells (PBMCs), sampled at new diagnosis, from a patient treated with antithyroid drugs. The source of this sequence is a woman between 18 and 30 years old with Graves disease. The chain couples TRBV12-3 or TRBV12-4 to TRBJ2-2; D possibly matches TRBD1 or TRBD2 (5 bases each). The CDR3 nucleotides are TGTGCCAGCAGTTGGGGGAGCGACACCGGGGAGCTGTTTTTT. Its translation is CASSWGSDTGELFF.